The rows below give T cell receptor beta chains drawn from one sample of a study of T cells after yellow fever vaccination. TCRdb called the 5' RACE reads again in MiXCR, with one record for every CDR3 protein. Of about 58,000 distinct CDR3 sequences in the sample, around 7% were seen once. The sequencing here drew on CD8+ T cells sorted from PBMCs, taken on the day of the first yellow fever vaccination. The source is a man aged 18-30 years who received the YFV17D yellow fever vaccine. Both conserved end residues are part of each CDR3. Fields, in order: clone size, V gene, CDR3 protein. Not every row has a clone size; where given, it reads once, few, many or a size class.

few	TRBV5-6	CASSLGGDHYEQYF
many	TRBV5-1	CASSRVQANTEAFF
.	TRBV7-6	CASSPLGRGHGYTF
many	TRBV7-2	CASSPRTVRYGYTF
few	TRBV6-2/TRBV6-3	CASRHGAGYNEQFF
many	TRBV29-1	CSVGEIDEQFF
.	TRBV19	CASSMNGGLDEQYF
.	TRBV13	CASTQEGGRETQYF
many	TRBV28	CASSFTLEAFF
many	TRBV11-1	CASSPPVDTGTYAYEQYF
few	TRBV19	CASSNWERSSGPNVLTF
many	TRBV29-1	CSVVGGDGGKNIQYF
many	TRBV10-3	CAISGTSGGNEQFF
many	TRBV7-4	CASGWQTYNEQFF
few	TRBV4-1	CASSQGLGRAGWGYTF
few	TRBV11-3	CASSLGTLTEAFF